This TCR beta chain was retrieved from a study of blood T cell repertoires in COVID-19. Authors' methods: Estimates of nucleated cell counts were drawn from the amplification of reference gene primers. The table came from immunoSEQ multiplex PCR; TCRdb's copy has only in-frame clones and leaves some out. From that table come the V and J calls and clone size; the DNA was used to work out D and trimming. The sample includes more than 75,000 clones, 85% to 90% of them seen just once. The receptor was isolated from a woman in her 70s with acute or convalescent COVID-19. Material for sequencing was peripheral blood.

The CDR3 coding sequence is TGTGCCAGCAGTTTATTCCTGTCGCGGGTCGGGGAGCTGTTTTTT. Protein: CASSLFLSRVGELFF. The genes are TRBV27 and TRBJ2-2; TRBD2 is a possible D gene (5 bases). The CDR3 covers 15 residues. Germline values: CDR1 MNHEY, CDR2 SMNVEV (reference sequence). Trimming took off 1 base at V and 7 bases at J, with 13 bases between the two ends.